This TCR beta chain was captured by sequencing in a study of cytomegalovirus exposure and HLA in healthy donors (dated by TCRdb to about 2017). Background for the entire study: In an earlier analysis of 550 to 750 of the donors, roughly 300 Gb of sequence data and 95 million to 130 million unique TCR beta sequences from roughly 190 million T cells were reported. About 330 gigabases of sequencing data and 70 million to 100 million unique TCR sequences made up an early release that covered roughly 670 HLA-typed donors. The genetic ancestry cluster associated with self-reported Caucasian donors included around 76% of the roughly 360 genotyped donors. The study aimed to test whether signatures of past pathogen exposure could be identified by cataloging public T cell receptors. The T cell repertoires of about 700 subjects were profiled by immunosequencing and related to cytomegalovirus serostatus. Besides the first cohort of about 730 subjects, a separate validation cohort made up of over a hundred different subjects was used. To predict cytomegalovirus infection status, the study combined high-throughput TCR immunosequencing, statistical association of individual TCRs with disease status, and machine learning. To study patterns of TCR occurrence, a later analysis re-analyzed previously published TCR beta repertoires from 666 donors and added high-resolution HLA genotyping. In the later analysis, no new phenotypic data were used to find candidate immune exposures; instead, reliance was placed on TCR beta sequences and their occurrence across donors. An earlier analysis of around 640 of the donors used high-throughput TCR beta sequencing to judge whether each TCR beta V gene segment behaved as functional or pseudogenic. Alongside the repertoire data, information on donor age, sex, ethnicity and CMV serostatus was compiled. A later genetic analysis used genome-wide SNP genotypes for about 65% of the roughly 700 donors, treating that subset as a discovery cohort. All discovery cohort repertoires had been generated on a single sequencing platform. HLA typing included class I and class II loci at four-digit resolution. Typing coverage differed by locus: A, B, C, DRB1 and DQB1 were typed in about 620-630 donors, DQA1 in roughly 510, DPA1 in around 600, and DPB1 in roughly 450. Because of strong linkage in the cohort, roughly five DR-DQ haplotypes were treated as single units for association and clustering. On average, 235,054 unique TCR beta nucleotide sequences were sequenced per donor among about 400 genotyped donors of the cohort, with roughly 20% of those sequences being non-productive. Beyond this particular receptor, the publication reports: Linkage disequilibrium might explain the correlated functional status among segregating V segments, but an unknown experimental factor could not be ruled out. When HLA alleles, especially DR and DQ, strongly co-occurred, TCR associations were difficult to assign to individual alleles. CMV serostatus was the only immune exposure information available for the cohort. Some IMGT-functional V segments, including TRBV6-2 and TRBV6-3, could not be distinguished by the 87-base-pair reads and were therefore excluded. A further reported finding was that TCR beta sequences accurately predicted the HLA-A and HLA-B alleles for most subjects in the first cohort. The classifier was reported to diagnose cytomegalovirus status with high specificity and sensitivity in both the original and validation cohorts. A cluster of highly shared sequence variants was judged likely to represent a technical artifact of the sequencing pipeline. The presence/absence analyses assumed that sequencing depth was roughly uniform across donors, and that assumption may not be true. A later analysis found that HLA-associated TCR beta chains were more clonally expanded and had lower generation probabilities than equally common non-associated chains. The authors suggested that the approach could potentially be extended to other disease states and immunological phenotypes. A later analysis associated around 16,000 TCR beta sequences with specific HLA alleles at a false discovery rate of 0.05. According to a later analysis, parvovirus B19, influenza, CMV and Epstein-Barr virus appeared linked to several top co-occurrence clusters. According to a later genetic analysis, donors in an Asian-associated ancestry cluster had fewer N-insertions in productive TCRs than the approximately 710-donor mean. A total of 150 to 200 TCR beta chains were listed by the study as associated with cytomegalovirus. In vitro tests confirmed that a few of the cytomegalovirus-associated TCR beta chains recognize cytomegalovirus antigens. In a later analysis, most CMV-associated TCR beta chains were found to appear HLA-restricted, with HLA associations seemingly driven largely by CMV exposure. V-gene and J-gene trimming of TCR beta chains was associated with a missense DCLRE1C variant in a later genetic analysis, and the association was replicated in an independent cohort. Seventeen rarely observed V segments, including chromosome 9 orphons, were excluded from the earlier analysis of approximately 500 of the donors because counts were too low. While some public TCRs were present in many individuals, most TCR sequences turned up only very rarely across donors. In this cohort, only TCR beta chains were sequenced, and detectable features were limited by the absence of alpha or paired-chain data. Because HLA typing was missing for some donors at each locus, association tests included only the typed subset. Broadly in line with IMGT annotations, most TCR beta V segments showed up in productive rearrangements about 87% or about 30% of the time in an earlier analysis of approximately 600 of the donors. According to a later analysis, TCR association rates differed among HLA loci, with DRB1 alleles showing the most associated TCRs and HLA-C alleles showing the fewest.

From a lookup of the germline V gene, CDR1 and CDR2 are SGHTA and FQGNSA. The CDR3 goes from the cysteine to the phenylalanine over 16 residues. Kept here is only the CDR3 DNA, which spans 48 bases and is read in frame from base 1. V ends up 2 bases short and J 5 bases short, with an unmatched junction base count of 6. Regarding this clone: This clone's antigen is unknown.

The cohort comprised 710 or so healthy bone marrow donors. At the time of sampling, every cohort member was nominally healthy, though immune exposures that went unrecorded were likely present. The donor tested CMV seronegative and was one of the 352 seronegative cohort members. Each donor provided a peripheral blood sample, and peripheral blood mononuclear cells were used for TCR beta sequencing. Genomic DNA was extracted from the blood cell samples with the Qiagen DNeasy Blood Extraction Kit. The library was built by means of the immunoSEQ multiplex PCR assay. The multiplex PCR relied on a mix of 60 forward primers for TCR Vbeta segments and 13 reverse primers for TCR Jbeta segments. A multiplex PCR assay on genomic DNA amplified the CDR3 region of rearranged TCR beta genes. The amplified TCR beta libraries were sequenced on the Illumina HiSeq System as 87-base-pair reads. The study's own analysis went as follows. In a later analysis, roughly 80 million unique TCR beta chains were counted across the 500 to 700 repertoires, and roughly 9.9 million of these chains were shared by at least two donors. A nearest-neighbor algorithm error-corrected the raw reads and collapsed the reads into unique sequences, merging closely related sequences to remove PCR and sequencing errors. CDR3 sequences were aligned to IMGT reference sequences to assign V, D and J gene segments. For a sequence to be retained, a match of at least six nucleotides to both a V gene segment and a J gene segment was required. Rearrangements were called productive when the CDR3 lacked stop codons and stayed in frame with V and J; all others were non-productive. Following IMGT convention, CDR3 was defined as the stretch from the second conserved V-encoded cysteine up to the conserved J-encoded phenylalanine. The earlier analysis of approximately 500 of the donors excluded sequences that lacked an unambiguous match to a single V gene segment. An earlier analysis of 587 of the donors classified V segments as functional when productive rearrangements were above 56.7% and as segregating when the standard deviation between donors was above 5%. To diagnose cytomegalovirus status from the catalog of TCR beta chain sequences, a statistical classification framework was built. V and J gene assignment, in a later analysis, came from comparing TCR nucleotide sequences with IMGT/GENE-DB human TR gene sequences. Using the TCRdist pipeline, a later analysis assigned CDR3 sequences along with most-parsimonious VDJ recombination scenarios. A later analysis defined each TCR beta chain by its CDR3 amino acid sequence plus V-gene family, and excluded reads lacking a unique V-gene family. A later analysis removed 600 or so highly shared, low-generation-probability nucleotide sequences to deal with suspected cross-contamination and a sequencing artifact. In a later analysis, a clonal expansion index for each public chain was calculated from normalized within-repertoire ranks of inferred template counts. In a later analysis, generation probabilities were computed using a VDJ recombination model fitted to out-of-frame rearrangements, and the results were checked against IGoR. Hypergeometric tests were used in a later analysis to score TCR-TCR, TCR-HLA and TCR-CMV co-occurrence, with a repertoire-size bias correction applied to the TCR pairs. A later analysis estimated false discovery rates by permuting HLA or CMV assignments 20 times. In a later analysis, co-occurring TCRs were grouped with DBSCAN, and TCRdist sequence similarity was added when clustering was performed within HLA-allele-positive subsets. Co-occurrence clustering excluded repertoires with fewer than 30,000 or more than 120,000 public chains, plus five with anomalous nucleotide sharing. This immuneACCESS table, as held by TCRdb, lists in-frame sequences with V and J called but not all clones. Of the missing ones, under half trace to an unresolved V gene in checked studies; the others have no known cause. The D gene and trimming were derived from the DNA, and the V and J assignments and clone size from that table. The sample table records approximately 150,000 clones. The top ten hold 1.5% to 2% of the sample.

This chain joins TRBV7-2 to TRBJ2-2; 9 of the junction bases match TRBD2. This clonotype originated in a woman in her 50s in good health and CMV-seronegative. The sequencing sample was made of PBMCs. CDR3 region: CASSLNGGRGTGELFF. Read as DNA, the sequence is TGTGCCAGCAGCTTAAATGGCGGGAGGGGTACCGGGGAGCTGTTTTTT.